This T cell receptor beta chain stems from a study of HIV-infected patients and healthy controls. The table lists this clonotype with a few counts. Deletions cut 7 bases from V and 2 bases from J, with 15 bases between. Germline-derived CDR1 and CDR2 are MDHEN and SYDVKM. The CDR3 is 14 amino acids. TCRdb independently ran MiXCR on the 5' RACE reads; one entry per CDR3 protein. The repertoire holds about 67,000 distinct CDR3 sequences, approximately 15% seen once, with less than 6% in the top ten. The chain has TRBV28 and TRBJ2-7; D may be TRBD1 (5 bases). The receptor was isolated from a human donor in good health. The sequenced material came from CD4+ T cells from blood. The CDR3 protein is CASKVTGPPYEQYF. The DNA of the CDR3 is TGTGCCAGCAAGGTCACAGGTCCTCCCTACGAGCAGTACTTC. The whole variable domain, remainder taken from reference TRBV28 and TRBJ2-7, is DVKVTQSSRYLVKRTGEKVFLECVQDMDHENMFWYRQDPGLGLRLIYFSYDVKMKEKGDIPEGYSVSREKKERFSLILESASTNQTSMYLCASKVTGPPYEQYFGPGTRLTVT.